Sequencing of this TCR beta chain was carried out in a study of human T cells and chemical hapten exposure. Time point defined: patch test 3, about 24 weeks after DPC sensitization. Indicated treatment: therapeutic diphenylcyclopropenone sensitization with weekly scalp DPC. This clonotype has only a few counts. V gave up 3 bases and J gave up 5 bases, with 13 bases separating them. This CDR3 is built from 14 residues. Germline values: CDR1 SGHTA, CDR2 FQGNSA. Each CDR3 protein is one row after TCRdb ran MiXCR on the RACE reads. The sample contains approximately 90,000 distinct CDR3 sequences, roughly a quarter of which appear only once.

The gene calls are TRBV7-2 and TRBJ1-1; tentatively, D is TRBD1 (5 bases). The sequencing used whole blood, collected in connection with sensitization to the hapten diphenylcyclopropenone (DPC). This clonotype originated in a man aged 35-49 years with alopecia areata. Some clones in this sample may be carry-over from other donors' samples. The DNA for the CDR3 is TGTGCCAGCAGCTTGTCGGGGGATTGGACTGAAGCTTTCTTT. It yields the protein CASSLSGDWTEAFF.